Each of the 13 T cell receptor beta chains below was sequenced from the same sample in a study of Graves' ophthalmopathy and Graves' hyperthyroidism. Amplification of TCR beta CDR3 regions used RNA transcripts. Following a first-round RT-PCR that used HTBI primers, a second-round multiplex PCR was carried out. In TCRdb, the multiplex PCR reads were re-called with MiXCR into one record per CDR3 protein. The table lists roughly 480,000 distinct CDR3 sequences, approximately 14% of them singletons. The sequencing input was blood. These receptor sequences come from a woman in her twenties or thirties with Graves' ophthalmopathy.

In this sample, this clonotype turned up many times. This chain connects TRBV27 to TRBJ2-7; the match to TRBD2 covers 8 bases. CDR1 and CDR2 from the germline V gene are MNHEY and SMNVEV (reference sequence). Trimming removed 1 base from V and 2 bases from J; junction bases left unmatched: 4. The CDR3 contains 15 residues. The CDR3 nucleotides are TGTGCCAGCAGTTTATGGCGGGGGGCCCCCTACGAGCAGTACTTC. As protein: CASSLWRGAPYEQYF.

In this sample, this clonotype turned up many times. The chain is built from TRBV5-1 and TRBJ2-6, with a tentative D call TRBD1 (5 bases). The CDR3 length is 15 residues. The V and J ends lost 6 bases and 2 bases respectively, with 12 bases between them. CDR1 and CDR2 (germline): SGHRS, YFSETQ. The CDR3 loop reads CASTPQGAGANVLTF. The CDR3 nucleotides read TGCGCCAGCACCCCCCAGGGCGCTGGGGCCAACGTCCTGACTTTC.

This clonotype was seen ten or more times. This chain connects TRBV6-1 to TRBJ1-2; no definite D call. The V gene's germline CDR1 is MNHNS and CDR2 SASEGT. The CDR3 spans 14 residues. Trimming pared 5 bases from V and 4 bases from J, leaving 14 bases between. The CDR3 DNA reads TGTGCCAGCAGTAGAACTGGTTGGAGCTATGGCTACACCTTC. Amino acids: CASSRTGWSYGYTF.

This clonotype was seen repeatedly, ten times or more. The chain combines TRBV30 with TRBJ1-1; D is unresolved. The CDR3 is 11 residues long. V lost 5 bases and J lost 3, with 7 bases in between. Germline loops: CDR1 GTSNPN, CDR2 SVGIG (reference sequence). The CDR3 region has the DNA TGTGCCTGGGCGGTTTACACTGAAGCTTTCTTT. Residues: CAWAVYTEAFF.

This clonotype has ten or more counts. An end of the junction differs from the germline gene, which may be a read error. This chain links TRBV15 with TRBJ2-5, with a weak D call TRBD2 (7 bases). The CDR3 totals 16 residues. CDR1 LNHNV and CDR2 YYDKDF come from the germline V gene (reference sequence). CDR3 bases: TGTGCCGCCAGCAGGGGCTCGGCGGGAGCGCAAGAGACCCAGTACTTC. Translation gives CAASRGSAGAQETQYF.

This clonotype was detected ten times or more. The CDR3 loop is CSVESASTYEQYF. The CDR3 bases are TGCAGTGTCGAGTCTGCGTCCACCTACGAGCAGTACTTC. This chain connects TRBV20-1 to TRBJ2-7, with D unclear. V shed 7 bases and J shed 2 bases, with 15 bases lying between them. Germline V CDR1 and CDR2: DFQATT, SNEGSKA (reference sequence). The CDR3 covers 13 residues.

This clonotype was detected ten times or more. V is TRBV27 and J is TRBJ1-2; no firm D call. Trimming took off 2 bases at V and 5 bases at J, with 12 bases between the two ends. This CDR3 is built from 14 residues. Germline V lookup: CDR1 MNHEY, CDR2 SMNVEV (reference sequence). CDR3 residues: CASSLNYWWYGYTF. CDR3 DNA sequence: TGTGCCAGCAGTTTAAACTATTGGTGGTATGGCTACACCTTC.

This clonotype was counted at least ten times. For the CDR3, the DNA is TGTGCCAGCAGTGAATCGGGGGGTGGCTACACCTTC. This codes for CASSESGGGYTF. This chain links TRBV2 with TRBJ1-2, with D maybe TRBD1 (5 bases). The V gene's germline CDR1 is SNHLY and CDR2 FYNNEI. V dropped 2 bases and J dropped 7 bases, with 8 bases sitting between them. The CDR3 is 12 amino acids.

This chain uses TRBV13 with TRBJ2-7; D uncertain. V lost 4 bases to trimming and J lost 2 bases, with 12 bases between them. CDR1 is PRHDT, CDR2 FYEKMQ, per germline (reference sequence). The CDR3 loop spans 14 amino acids. The CDR3 is CASSSGVGAYEQYF. CDR3 bases: TGTGCCAGCAGCTCCGGAGTTGGGGCCTACGAGCAGTACTTC.

This clonotype has at least ten counts. The chain combines TRBV20-1 with TRBJ1-6; perhaps TRBD1 as D (6 bases). The CDR3 is 16 amino acids. V was clipped by 4 bases and J by 4 bases, with 17 bases between them. The V gene's germline CDR1 is DFQATT and CDR2 SNEGSKA (reference sequence). CDR3 amino acids: CSAIHQQGSYNSPLHF. For the CDR3, the DNA is TGCAGTGCTATACACCAACAGGGTTCATATAATTCACCCCTCCACTTT.

The chain is built from TRBV12-3 or TRBV12-4 and TRBJ1-2; no reliable D call. V dropped 7 bases and J dropped 8 bases, with 8 bases sitting between them. This CDR3 contains 10 residues. The CDR3 sequence is CASTPLGYTF. The DNA for the CDR3 is TGTGCCAGCACCCCATTAGGCTACACCTTC.

This clonotype has a count of ten or more. The chain employs TRBV28 and TRBJ2-7, with 7 bases identical to TRBD1. There are 13 residues in the CDR3. V lost 8 bases to trimming and J lost 4 bases; unmatched junction nucleotides: 8. CDR1 MDHEN and CDR2 SYDVKM come from the germline V gene. The DNA of the CDR3 is TGTGCCAGCCTCGGGACAGAAGCTTACGAGCAGTACTTC. Protein product: CASLGTEAYEQYF.

This clonotype was recorded many times. J is TRBJ1-1 and V is TRBV29-1, with TRBD1 identical over 7 bases. The V and J ends lost 2 bases and 5 bases, in that order; junction bases with no gene match: 5. The germline CDR1 and CDR2 sequences are SQVTM and ANQGSEA. The CDR3 consists of 13 residues. CDR3 region: CSVERPGGTEAFF. The CDR3 bases are TGCAGCGTTGAACGGCCAGGGGGGACTGAAGCTTTCTTT.